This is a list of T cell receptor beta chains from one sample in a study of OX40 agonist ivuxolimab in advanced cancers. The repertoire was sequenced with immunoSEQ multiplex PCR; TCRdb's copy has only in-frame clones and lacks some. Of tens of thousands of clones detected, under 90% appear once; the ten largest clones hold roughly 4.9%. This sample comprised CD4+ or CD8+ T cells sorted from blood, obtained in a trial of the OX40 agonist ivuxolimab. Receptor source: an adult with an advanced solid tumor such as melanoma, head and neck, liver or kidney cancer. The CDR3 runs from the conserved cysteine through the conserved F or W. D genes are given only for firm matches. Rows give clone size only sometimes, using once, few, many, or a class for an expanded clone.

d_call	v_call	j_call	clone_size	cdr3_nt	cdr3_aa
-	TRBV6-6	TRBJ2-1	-	TGTGCCAGCAGTTACTCGGGGTATGAGCAGTTCTTC	CASSYSGYEQFF
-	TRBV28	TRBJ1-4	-	TGTGCCAGCAGTTTATCGTGGGGGGTGGGTGAAAAACTGTTTTTT	CASSLSWGVGEKLFF
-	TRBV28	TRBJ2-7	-	TGTGCCAGCAGTTTTGGGGGTCCACTTTACGAGCAGTACTTC	CASSFGGPLYEQYF
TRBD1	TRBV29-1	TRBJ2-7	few	TGCAGCGCCGAAGGGGACAGGGGAGCCTACGAGCAGTACTTC	CSAEGDRGAYEQYF
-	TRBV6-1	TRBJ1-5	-	TGTGCCAGCAGTGGGGCAGCGGGCAATCAGCCCCAGCATTTT	CASSGAAGNQPQHF
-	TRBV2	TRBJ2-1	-	TGTGCCAGCAGTGGAGGCTTCCGCACATATGATGAGCAGTTCTTC	CASSGGFRTYDEQFF
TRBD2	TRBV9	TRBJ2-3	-	TGTGCCAGCAGCGCGGATAGCGGGAGGCTGTCAGATACGCAGTATTTT	CASSADSGRLSDTQYF
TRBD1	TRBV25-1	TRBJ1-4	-	TGTGCCAGCGAGGGGGCGGCGGGTGAAAAACTGTTTTTT	CASEGAAGEKLFF
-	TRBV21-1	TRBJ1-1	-	TGTGCCAGCAGCAATGGTTTGCAGGGGACAGGGGACACTGAAGCTTTCTTT	CASSNGLQGTGDTEAFF
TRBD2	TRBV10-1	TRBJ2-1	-	TGCGCCAGCAGTGAAACCGCACTAGCGGTGAATGAGCAGTTCTTC	CASSETALAVNEQFF
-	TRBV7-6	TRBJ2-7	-	TGTGCCAGCAGCCCCAGGGGCGGGGGCGAGCAGTACTTC	CASSPRGGGEQYF
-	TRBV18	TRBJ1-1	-	TGTGCCAGCTCACCTGGGCAGGGGCGGTCGAACACTGAAGCTTTCTTT	CASSPGQGRSNTEAFF
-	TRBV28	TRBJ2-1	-	TGTGCCAGCAGTTCCCGACACTTCTACAATGAGCAGTTCTTC	CASSSRHFYNEQFF
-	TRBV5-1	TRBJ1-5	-	TGCGCCAGCAGGGAGGCCAGCAATCAGCCCCAGCATTTT	CASREASNQPQHF
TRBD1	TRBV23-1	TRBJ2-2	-	TGCGCCAGCAGTCAATTGGGACAGCCTCCGAACACCGGGGAGCTGTTTTTT	CASSQLGQPPNTGELFF
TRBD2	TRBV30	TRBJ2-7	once	TGTGCCTGGAGTGTACCGCCTAGCGGGAGCTACGAGCAGTACTTC	CAWSVPPSGSYEQYF
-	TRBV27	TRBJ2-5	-	TGTGCCAGCAGTTCCATATACTACCAAGAGACCCAGTACTTC	CASSSIYYQETQYF
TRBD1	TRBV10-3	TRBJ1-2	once	TGTGCCATCGCCTTGGACAGGGCCCGCTATGGCTACACCTTC	CAIALDRARYGYTF
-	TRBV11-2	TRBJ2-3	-	TGTGCCAGCAGCTTAGACTCCACAGATACGCAGTATTTT	CASSLDSTDTQYF
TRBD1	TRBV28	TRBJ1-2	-	TGTGCCAGCAGTTTGGGGGACAGGGGGTATGGCTACACCTTC	CASSLGDRGYGYTF
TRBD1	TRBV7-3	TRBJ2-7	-	TGTGCCAGCAGCTTAACTCCGACAGGGGGGTACGAGCAGTACTTC	CASSLTPTGGYEQYF
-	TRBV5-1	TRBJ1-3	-	TGCGCCAGCAGCTTGTCCGATACTGGAAACACCATATATTTT	CASSLSDTGNTIYF
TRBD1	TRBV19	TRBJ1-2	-	TGTGCCAGTAGAAGCCGTGGACAGGGTGTCAGCTATGGCTACACCTTC	CASRSRGQGVSYGYTF
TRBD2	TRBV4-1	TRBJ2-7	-	TGCGCCAGCAGCGCCCCGGGGAGTAGCGGGAGGGGTGAGCAGTACTTC	CASSAPGSSGRGEQYF
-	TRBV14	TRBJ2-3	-	TGTGCCAGCAGCCAAGATGCGACGGTGGGTACGCAGTATTTT	CASSQDATVGTQYF
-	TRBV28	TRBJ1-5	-	TGTGCCAGCGCACCCGACAGGAACAATCAGCCCCAGCATTTT	CASAPDRNNQPQHF
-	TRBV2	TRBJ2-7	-	TGTGCCAGCCGTGGGGACATCTACGAGCAGTACTTC	CASRGDIYEQYF
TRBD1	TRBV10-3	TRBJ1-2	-	TGTGCCATCGGTACAGGGGCTAACTATGGCTACACCTTC	CAIGTGANYGYTF
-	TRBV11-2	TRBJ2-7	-	TGTGCCAGCAGCACCGGGGGCTTTCCCTACGAGCAGTACTTC	CASSTGGFPYEQYF
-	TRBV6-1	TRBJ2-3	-	TGTGCCAGCAGTGAATCGGATACGCAGTATTTT	CASSESDTQYF
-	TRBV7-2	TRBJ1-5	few	TGTGCCAGCAGCAGCCGGGCAGGCGGGCGCCAGCCCCAGCATTTT	CASSSRAGGRQPQHF
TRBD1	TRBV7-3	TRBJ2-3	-	TGTGCCAGCAGCTCCCGGACAGGGGGGACAGATACGCAGTATTTT	CASSSRTGGTDTQYF
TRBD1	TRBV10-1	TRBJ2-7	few	TGCGCCAGCAGTTCGGGACAGGCAACTTCCTCCTACGAGCAGTACTTC	CASSSGQATSSYEQYF